Listed below are T cell receptor beta chains from one sample, sequenced in a study of vaccination and CD4 T cells after COVID-19. TCRdb passed the PCR reads through MiXCR, listing each CDR3 protein once. The sample shows just over 20,000 distinct CDR3 sequences, around half of them seen only once. No antigens are known for them. The specimen was CD4+ T cells from blood, cultured in vitro. The receptors come from a human donor who had recovered from COVID-19. Both conserved end residues are part of each CDR3. Each record gives: J gene, CDR3 length, clone size, D gene, V gene, CDR3 DNA, CDR3 protein. The D gene is left open where the match is weak. Expanded clones are given a class, and other clones once, few, many or no size at all.

TRBJ1-5 | 16 | few | - | TRBV27 | TGTGCCAGCAGTAAAACCTCACCCGGCGGGGGCCAGCCCCAGCATTTT | CASSKTSPGGGQPQHF
TRBJ2-7 | 14 | - | - | TRBV28 | TGTGCCAGCAGTTCTCGAAGTTCCCCCTACGAGCAGTACTTC | CASSSRSSPYEQYF
TRBJ1-5 | 14 | once | - | TRBV4-1 | TGCGCCAGCAGCCAAGTCAGGGTTGTGGAGCCCCAGCATTTT | CASSQVRVVEPQHF
TRBJ1-2 | 14 | - | TRBD1 | TRBV30 | TGTGCCTGGAGTAAGGAGAGGGGGCCCTATGGCTACACCTTC | CAWSKERGPYGYTF
TRBJ2-7 | 18 | - | TRBD1 | TRBV27 | TGTGCCAGCAGTCCTCGGGGACAGGGGGCACCAAAACTTACTGAGCAGTACTTC | CASSPRGQGAPKLTEQYF
TRBJ1-3 | 16 | - | - | TRBV19 | TGTGCCAGTAGTATAGGAGGAGCTAGCCTTGGAAACACCATATATTTT | CASSIGGASLGNTIYF
TRBJ1-5 | 15 | - | TRBD1 | TRBV20-1 | TGCAGTGCCTACCCGGGACAGGGGGCAAGTCAGCCCCAGCATTTT | CSAYPGQGASQPQHF
TRBJ2-7 | 17 | - | TRBD2 | TRBV14 | TGTGCCAGCAGCCAAACCCCCCTCCTAGCGGATTCCTACGAGCAGTACTTC | CASSQTPLLADSYEQYF
TRBJ1-1 | 13 | - | - | TRBV6-1 | TGTGCCAGCAACCCGACAGGATGGACTGAAGCTTTCTTT | CASNPTGWTEAFF
TRBJ1-5 | 15 | few | - | TRBV28 | TGTGCCAGCAGTTTATACGGTAGGGGATATCAGCCCCAGCATTTT | CASSLYGRGYQPQHF
TRBJ1-6 | 14 | few | TRBD1 | TRBV15 | TGTGCCACCAGCATAGGACAGGGGGCTTCACCCCTCCACTTT | CATSIGQGASPLHF
TRBJ2-2 | 15 | - | - | TRBV12-3/TRBV12-4 | TGTGCCAGCAGCGGCCGGTCCCCGAACACCGGGGAGCTGTTTTTT | CASSGRSPNTGELFF
TRBJ1-5 | 14 | - | TRBD1 | TRBV28 | TGTGCCAGCAGGCCCGGACAGGCGTATCAGCCCCAGCATTTT | CASRPGQAYQPQHF
TRBJ1-5 | 16 | few | - | TRBV7-2 | TGTGCCAGCAGCCCCCATGGGCAGAATAGCAATCAGCCCCAGCATTTT | CASSPHGQNSNQPQHF
TRBJ1-5 | 18 | - | TRBD1 | TRBV20-1 | TGCAGTGCTAGTGCCGCCGGGACAGGAGAATATAGCAATCAGCCCCAGCATTTT | CSASAAGTGEYSNQPQHF
TRBJ1-2 | 15 | - | - | TRBV4-2 | TGTGCCAGCAGCACTCCGACTCAGTCGAACTATGGCTACACCTTC | CASSTPTQSNYGYTF
TRBJ1-1 | 13 | once | - | TRBV11-1 | TGTGCCAGCAGCTTAGCGGGGGACACTGAAGCTTTCTTT | CASSLAGDTEAFF
TRBJ2-3 | 16 | - | TRBD2 | TRBV20-1 | TGCAGTGCTCCTAGATGGACTAGCGGGGGCACAGATACGCAGTATTTT | CSAPRWTSGGTDTQYF
TRBJ1-1 | 15 | few | TRBD1 | TRBV12-3/TRBV12-4 | TGTGCCAGCAGTTTAACAGGGGGCGTGAACACTGAAGCTTTCTTT | CASSLTGGVNTEAFF
TRBJ1-6 | 15 | few | TRBD1 | TRBV6-2/TRBV6-3 | TGTGCCAGCCAGCAGTGGGACAGTTATAATTCACCCCTCCACTTT | CASQQWDSYNSPLHF
TRBJ2-2 | 17 | - | - | TRBV7-2 | TGTGCCAGCAGCTTAGGATCTGCGGGGGCCAGAACCGGGGAGCTGTTTTTT | CASSLGSAGARTGELFF
TRBJ1-4 | 17 | - | - | TRBV6-1 | TGTGCCAGCAGTCCATACCGGGGGGGGGCAACTAATGAAAAACTGTTTTTT | CASSPYRGGATNEKLFF
TRBJ1-5 | 17 | - | - | TRBV4-1 | TGCGCCAGCAGCCCACAAACCAACAATTTCGGCAATCAGCCCCAGCATTTT | CASSPQTNNFGNQPQHF
TRBJ2-2 | 15 | - | TRBD1 | TRBV7-3 | TGTGCCAGCAGCCCAGACAGGGGGCGGACCGGGGAGCTGTTTTTT | CASSPDRGRTGELFF
TRBJ1-1 | 13 | - | - | TRBV6-4 | TGTGCCAGCAGCGCAGGGGCTCGGACTGAAGCTTTCTTT | CASSAGARTEAFF
TRBJ2-5 | 14 | - | TRBD2 | TRBV30 | TGTGCCTGGAGTCGATTGACGGGAGGCGAGACCCAGTACTTC | CAWSRLTGGETQYF
TRBJ2-7 | 15 | - | TRBD2 | TRBV15 | TGTGCCACCAGCAGAGTCGCTAGCGGGGCCTACGAGCAGTACTTC | CATSRVASGAYEQYF
TRBJ1-2 | 12 | - | - | TRBV4-2 | TGTGCCAGCAGCCAAGAATCGGCGGGCTACACCTTC | CASSQESAGYTF
TRBJ1-1 | 14 | - | - | TRBV7-2 | TGTGCCAGCAGCTTAGATAGGGGGGACACTGAAGCTTTCTTT | CASSLDRGDTEAFF
TRBJ1-2 | 15 | few | TRBD1 | TRBV12-3/TRBV12-4 | TGTGCCAGCAGTCAACGGGGACAGGGGACCTATGGCTACACCTTC | CASSQRGQGTYGYTF
TRBJ2-7 | 13 | few | - | TRBV19 | TGTGCCAGTAGTATCGCAGGGTTGGGGGAGCAGTACTTC | CASSIAGLGEQYF
TRBJ2-7 | 13 | - | - | TRBV10-1 | TGCGCCAGCAGTTTTGAATCTGGACGCGAGCAGTACTTC | CASSFESGREQYF
TRBJ1-2 | 14 | - | - | TRBV6-5 | TGTGCCAGCAGTTATCTGGCAGGGTCCTATGGCTACACCTTC | CASSYLAGSYGYTF
TRBJ2-7 | 14 | - | TRBD2 | TRBV20-1 | TGCAGTGCGCTTGAGGGTAGCGGGGGATACGAGCAGTACTTC | CSALEGSGGYEQYF
TRBJ1-2 | 14 | - | TRBD1 | TRBV7-2 | TGTGCCAGCAGCTTCGGGACAGGGGCCTATGGCTACACCTTC | CASSFGTGAYGYTF
TRBJ2-5 | 19 | - | TRBD2 | TRBV28 | TGTGCCAGCACTGATGGGTGGGGGGAGGCTAGCGGGAGCCGGGAGACCCAGTACTTC | CASTDGWGEASGSRETQYF
TRBJ1-2 | 13 | - | - | TRBV7-2 | TGTGCCAGCAGCTTAACGCCGTTATATGGCTACACCTTC | CASSLTPLYGYTF
TRBJ1-1 | 17 | - | - | TRBV27 | TGTGCCAGCAGTTCCGATCCACTGAGCTCCTTGAACACTGAAGCTTTCTTT | CASSSDPLSSLNTEAFF
TRBJ2-7 | 13 | - | - | TRBV6-1 | TGTGCCAGCAGTGACAGGGCCCCGCACGAGCAGTACTTC | CASSDRAPHEQYF
TRBJ2-1 | 15 | - | - | TRBV12-3/TRBV12-4 | TGTGCCAGCAGTCCCGGGCCTGTTAGGAACAATGAGCAGTTCTTC | CASSPGPVRNNEQFF
TRBJ1-4 | 15 | - | - | TRBV6-5 | TGTGCCAGCACTTATTGGAAAGCAACTAATGAAAAACTGTTTTTT | CASTYWKATNEKLFF
TRBJ2-1 | 17 | - | TRBD2 | TRBV20-1 | TGCAGTTCCTTTACCCTTAGCGGGTCGAGCTCCTACAATGAGCAGTTCTTC | CSSFTLSGSSSYNEQFF
TRBJ2-1 | 14 | - | - | TRBV7-2 | TGTGCCGGCAGCTTAGCGAGAAGCGTCGACGAGCAGTTCTTC | CAGSLARSVDEQFF
TRBJ1-5 | 16 | few | - | TRBV7-9 | TGTGCCAGCAGCTCCGCAGGGACTGGGAGCAATCAGCCCCAGCATTTT | CASSSAGTGSNQPQHF
TRBJ1-4 | 12 | - | - | TRBV20-1 | TGCAGTGCTAGAGTCGGGGGGGAAAAACTGTTTTTT | CSARVGGEKLFF
TRBJ1-1 | 14 | - | - | TRBV5-6 | TGTGCCAGCAGCCGCCGGGGGGGGAACACTGAAGCTTTCTTT | CASSRRGGNTEAFF
TRBJ2-5 | 17 | - | - | TRBV27 | TGTGCCAGCAGTTTAAGACACTCGTGGGACACTAAAGAGACCCAGTACTTC | CASSLRHSWDTKETQYF
TRBJ1-1 | 15 | - | - | TRBV2 | TGTGCCAGCAGTGAATGGGGCAGGGTGCCCACTGAAGCTTTCTTT | CASSEWGRVPTEAFF
TRBJ2-4 | 15 | once | - | TRBV7-2 | TGTGCCAGCAGCTTAGAGCCAGGGGCAGGGAGCATTCAGTACTTC | CASSLEPGAGSIQYF
TRBJ2-5 | 16 | - | - | TRBV19 | TGTGCCAGTAGTACCCTGGTGGGCCGAGAGCAAGAGACCCAGTACTTC | CASSTLVGREQETQYF
TRBJ1-6 | 16 | few | - | TRBV20-1 | TGCAGTGCTAGAGTTCACCCCGGGCAGTCTAATTCACCCCTCCACTTT | CSARVHPGQSNSPLHF
TRBJ1-1 | 15 | - | - | TRBV19 | TGTGCCAGTAGCCATGGGAGGTTAGAGGGTGAAGGAGCTTTCTTT | CASSHGRLEGEGAFF
TRBJ2-7 | 15 | once | - | TRBV20-1 | TGCAGTGCTAGAGGGGGGGTTTCGGTGGCCTACGAGCAGTACTTC | CSARGGVSVAYEQYF
TRBJ2-5 | 11 | - | - | TRBV12-3/TRBV12-4 | TGTGCCAGCACCAACAAAGAGACCCAGTACTTC | CASTNKETQYF
TRBJ1-6 | 15 | - | - | TRBV19 | TGTGCCAGTAGTATTTCCGTATGGGGGGGAAAGCCCCTCCACTTT | CASSISVWGGKPLHF
TRBJ2-3 | 15 | - | TRBD1 | TRBV20-1 | TGCAGTGCTATCCGCGGACAGGGGGTGGCAGATACGCAGTATTTT | CSAIRGQGVADTQYF
TRBJ2-5 | 13 | - | - | TRBV30 | TGTGCCTGGAGTAAGGGTCCTCAAGAGACCCAGTACTTC | CAWSKGPQETQYF
TRBJ1-1 | 13 | - | - | TRBV14 | TGTGCCAGCAGCCAAGATCGGTCGGGAGAAGCTTTCTTC | CASSQDRSGEAFF
TRBJ1-6 | 17 | once | TRBD1 | TRBV4-1 | TGCGCCAGCAGCCCCCGACCACAGGGGACTCTTAATTCACCCCTCCACTTT | CASSPRPQGTLNSPLHF